Only a few counts were recorded for the clone carrying this TCR beta chain. The antigen is unknown. Looked up from germline, CDR1 is LNHNV and CDR2 is YYDKDF (reference sequence). The V and J ends lost 6 bases and 0 bases respectively, with 10 bases between them. This CDR3 is 14 amino acids long. This sample is drawn from a study of T cell repertoires in cytomegalovirus infection. TCRdb processed the reads anew with MiXCR; each CDR3 protein has one entry. The sample yields 100,000 to 150,000 distinct CDR3 sequences, roughly a quarter seen once. Study observations and caveats: The ex vivo response was dominated by HLA-C-restricted CMV-specific TCR beta clonotypes.

Sequences were obtained from PBMCs, sequenced either directly or after in vitro stimulation (not recorded which). The TCR comes from a human donor in good health (CMV status not recorded). Some clones in this sample may be carry-over from other donors' samples. The gene calls are TRBV15 and TRBJ2-3, with a tentative D call TRBD1 (6 bases). In DNA, the CDR3 is TGTGCCACCAGGACAGGTCCTAGCACAGATACGCAGTATTTT. Translating gives CATRTGPSTDTQYF.